This T cell receptor (beta chain) was sequenced in a study of shared clonotypes between healthy human individuals. The naive CD8 population came from CD45RO-negative cells selected for CCR7, without terminally differentiated effector memory CD45RA+ cells. V was pared by 4 bases and J by 0 bases, with 18 bases between. CDR1 is LGHNA and CDR2 is YSLEER in the germline V gene. This CDR3 has 17 amino acids. Once extracted for a subset, genomic DNA was divided evenly among several immunoSEQ plates. Generated by immunoSEQ multiplex PCR, the TCRdb table keeps only in-frame clones and is missing some. Among some 2,100,000 clones listed, roughly 91% were seen once.

Sample: naive CD8+ T cells from PBMCs. The clonotype comes from a man aged 18 to 30 in good health. Some clones in this sample may be carry-over from other donors' samples. V and J are TRBV4-3 and TRBJ1-1, with a possible D match to TRBD1 (5 bases). CDR3 sequence (DNA): TGCGCCAGCAGCCCAGCCGCCGGGACGGCTTTGAACACTGAAGCTTTCTTT. It encodes CASSPAAGTALNTEAFF.